The subject of this entry is one T cell receptor beta chain. This sample was included in a study of blood T cell repertoires in COVID-19. As for the study in general: Spain, Italy and the United States supplied samples that represented acute and convalescent COVID-19. From T cells, B-cell-depleted T cells, or PBMCs came the material, which was cDNA or gDNA.

As originally analysed: Cell counts per sample came from amplifying reference gene primers. Only in-frame clones appear in the TCRdb table, and some are missing; sequencing was by immunoSEQ multiplex PCR. V, J and clone size are taken as reported in that table, and D and trimming were inferred from the DNA itself. In the table there are 200,000 to 250,000 clones, roughly nine tenths of which are singletons. V lost 6 bases and J 6 bases, leaving 5 bases between the germline ends. This CDR3 is built from 11 residues. Sequencing was performed on peripheral blood. This chain uses TRBV12-3 or TRBV12-4 with TRBJ2-2; D is undetermined. This TCR was sampled from a woman aged 45-65 years with acute or convalescent COVID-19. CDR3 nucleotides: TGTGCCAGCAGGCGTGCCGGGGAGCTGTTTTTT. Translated: CASRRAGELFF.